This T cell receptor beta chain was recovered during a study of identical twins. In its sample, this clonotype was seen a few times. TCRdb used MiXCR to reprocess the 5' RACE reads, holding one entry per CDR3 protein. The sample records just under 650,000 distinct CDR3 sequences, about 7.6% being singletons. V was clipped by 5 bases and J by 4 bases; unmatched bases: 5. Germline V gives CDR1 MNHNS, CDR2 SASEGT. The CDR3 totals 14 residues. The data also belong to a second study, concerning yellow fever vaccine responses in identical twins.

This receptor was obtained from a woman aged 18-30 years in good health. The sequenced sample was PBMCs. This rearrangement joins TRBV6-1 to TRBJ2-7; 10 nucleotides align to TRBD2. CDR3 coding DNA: TGTGCCAGCAGTCAACAACTAGCGGGATACGAGCAGTACGTC. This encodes CASSQQLAGYEQYV.